The next 20 T cell receptor beta chains were all read from a single sample in a study of response to subunit inactivated influenza vaccine. TCRdb re-called the RT-PCR reads through MiXCR, storing one row per CDR3 protein. Among more than 600,000 distinct CDR3 sequences, 15% to 20% were seen once, and the ten largest hold approximately 11%. The starting material was PBMCs from blood, obtained roughly 5 days after vaccination. The receptors originated from a man aged 45-65 years who received an inactivated influenza vaccine.

The chain joins TRBV11-2 to TRBJ2-1; D is unclear. V lost 7 bases and J lost 0, with 16 bases in between. CDR3 length: 16 residues. Germline values: CDR1 SGHAT, CDR2 FQNNGV. The CDR3 DNA reads TGTGCCAGCACCCAAGGCCTGCGCGGCTCCTACAATGAGCAGTTCTTC. Translating gives CASTQGLRGSYNEQFF.

The chain links TRBV11-2 to TRBJ2-1; the D is unclear. Trimming pared 6 bases from V and 0 bases from J, leaving 12 bases between. The CDR3 is 15 residues long. CDR1 and CDR2 (germline): SGHAT, FQNNGV. The CDR3 here is CASRQNRPSYNEQFF. CDR3 in DNA: TGTGCCAGCAGGCAGAATAGGCCCTCCTACAATGAGCAGTTCTTC. Together with reference TRBV11-2 and TRBJ2-1, the CDR3 gives the full variable domain: EAGVAQSPRYKIIEKRQSVAFWCNPISGHATLYWYQQILGQGPKLLIQFQNNGVVDDSQLPKDRFSAERLKGVDSTLKIQPAKLEDSAVYLCASRQNRPSYNEQFFGPGTRLTVL.

In DNA form, the CDR3 reads TGTGCCAGCAGCTTAGAGAGCAGGCGGGAAGAGACCCAGTACTTC. It translates to CASSLESRREETQYF. This chain links TRBV7-2 with TRBJ2-5; maybe TRBD2 (5 bases). CDR1 SGHTA and CDR2 FQGNSA come from the germline V gene. CDR3 length: 15 residues. V lost 1 base and J lost 3, with 12 bases in between.

The chain joins TRBV6-1 to TRBJ2-1; D possibly corresponds to TRBD2 (5 bases). Germline V gene lookup returns CDR1 MNHNS and CDR2 SASEGT. V dropped 6 bases and J dropped 5 bases, with 17 bases sitting between them. The CDR3 contains 15 residues. The CDR3 loop is CASSSRASRDNEQFF. CDR3 coding DNA: TGTGCCAGCAGCTCCCGGGCTAGCCGGGACAATGAGCAGTTCTTC.

This clonotype was seen many times. The chain combines TRBV12-3 or TRBV12-4 with TRBJ2-7; 8 nucleotides line up with TRBD2. The CDR3 sequence is 14 residues long. V dropped 5 bases and J dropped 1; count of bases not matched to a gene: 4. The chain's CDR3 is CASSKRGLSYEQYF. CDR3 sequence (DNA): TGTGCCAGCAGTAAGCGGGGGCTTTCCTACGAGCAGTACTTC.

This rearrangement joins TRBV15 to TRBJ2-3, with TRBD2 identical over 8 bases. This CDR3 contains 17 residues. Per germline, CDR1 LNHNV and CDR2 YYDKDF (reference sequence). V shed 0 bases, J shed 4 bases, and the junction held 9 bases outside the gene matches. The CDR3 DNA sequence: TGTGCCACCAGCAGAGAGAAACGGGGGGGACTTCCAGATACGCAGTATTTT. The encoded protein is CATSREKRGGLPDTQYF. Using reference TRBV15 and TRBJ2-3 for the parts outside the CDR3, the full variable domain is DAMVIQNPRYQVTQFGKPVTLSCSQTLNHNVMYWYQQKSSQAPKLLFHYYDKDFNNEADTPDNFQSRRPNTSFCFLDIRSPGLGDTAMYLCATSREKRGGLPDTQYFGPGTRLTVL.

The genes are TRBV10-3 and TRBJ1-4; possible D gene TRBD1, 6 bases. This CDR3 has 16 amino acids. V dropped 2 bases and J dropped 6 bases, with 16 bases sitting between them. Germline V gene data show CDR1 as ENHRY and CDR2 as SYGVKD. The CDR3 DNA follows: TGTGCCATCAGTGAGACGTGGGGGGGCACAGATGAAAAACTGTTTTTT. Translated, it gives CAISETWGGTDEKLFF.

This chain connects TRBV7-3 to TRBJ2-2, with a weak D call TRBD2 (6 bases). Germline-derived CDR1 and CDR2 are SGHTA and FQGTGA. V was trimmed by 7 bases and J by 5 bases, leaving 14 bases between them. This CDR3 comprises 14 residues. CDR3 amino acids: CASKPGEVTGELFF. CDR3 DNA: TGTGCCAGCAAACCGGGAGAAGTAACCGGGGAGCTGTTTTTT. Supplemented by reference TRBV7-3 and TRBJ2-2, the full variable domain reads GAGVSQTPSNKVTEKGKYVELRCDPISGHTALYWYRQSLGQGPEFLIYFQGTGAADDSGLPNDRFFAVRPEGSVSTLKIQRTERGDSAVYLCASKPGEVTGELFFGEGSRLTVL.

V gene TRBV14 combines with J gene TRBJ1-6, with D unresolved. Between the trimmed V and J ends, which lost 0 bases and 9 bases, there was a span of 9 bases. Per germline, CDR1 SGHDN and CDR2 FVKESK. The CDR3 is 14 amino acids. This CDR3 reads CASSQESPLSPLHF. The CDR3 nucleotides are TGTGCCAGCAGCCAAGAAAGCCCCCTTTCACCCCTCCACTTT.

V gene TRBV24-1 combines with J gene TRBJ2-7, with TRBD2 identical over 10 bases. V lost 4 bases to trimming and J lost 2 bases; unmatched junction nucleotides: 4. CDR1 KGHDR and CDR2 SFDVKD come from the germline V gene. CDR3 length: 15 amino acids. As DNA, the CDR3 is TGTGCCACCAGTGACCGTAGCGGGAGGCCCTACGAGCAGTACTTC. Translated: CATSDRSGRPYEQYF.

This sequence joins TRBV7-2 and TRBJ2-5; no reliable D call. Deletions cut 0 bases from V and 2 bases from J, with 10 bases between. Germline values: CDR1 SGHTA, CDR2 FQGNSA. This CDR3 has 15 amino acids. The CDR3 here is CASSLAHSLQETQYF. CDR3 bases: TGTGCCAGCAGCTTAGCTCACAGCTTACAAGAGACCCAGTACTTC.

The chain uses TRBV4-2 and TRBJ2-3; the match to TRBD2 covers 12 bases. Germline CDR1 LGHNA, CDR2 YNFKEQ. Trimming cost V 0 bases and J 2 bases; bases outside gene matches: 6. CDR3 length equals 18 residues. Here the CDR3 reads CASSQDLGLAGFTDTQYF. The CDR3 coding sequence is TGTGCCAGCAGCCAAGATCTCGGACTAGCGGGATTCACAGATACGCAGTATTTT.

This clonotype was seen only a few times. V and J are TRBV5-1 and TRBJ2-1; D may be TRBD1 or TRBD2 (5 bases each). Trimming cost V 7 bases and J 2 bases, with 13 bases left between them. There are 14 residues in the CDR3. The germline V gene has CDR1 SGHRS and CDR2 YFSETQ. The CDR3, as DNA: TGCGCCAGCTCGGGAACAGGCGCCTACAATGAGCAGTTCTTC. It yields the protein CASSGTGAYNEQFF.

The chain is built from TRBV6-5 and TRBJ1-6, with a possible D match to TRBD1 (5 bases). CDR3 length: 15 amino acids. Trimming cost V 2 bases and J 10 bases, with 15 bases left between them. CDR1 is MNHEY, CDR2 SVGAGI, per germline. CDR3 in amino acids: CASSYREGRGSPLHF. The CDR3 nucleotides are TGTGCCAGCAGTTACCGTGAGGGGAGGGGATCACCCCTCCACTTT.

This CDR3 reads CASSVEPINYNEQFF. In nucleotides, the CDR3 is TGTGCCAGCAGCGTCGAACCGATAAACTACAATGAGCAGTTCTTC. J is TRBJ2-1 and V is TRBV9; D is unclear. Looked up from germline, CDR1 is SGDLS and CDR2 is YYNGEE. The length of the CDR3 is 15 residues. Trimming stripped 2 bases from V and 3 bases from J, with 12 bases between.

The sample holds a few counts of this clonotype. The chain has TRBV5-1 and TRBJ2-1, with 9 bases fitting TRBD1. The germline V gene has CDR1 SGHRS and CDR2 YFSETQ. The junction had 12 bases not matched to a gene; V was cut back by 7 bases and J by 7 bases. The CDR3 has 15 residues. The CDR3 nucleotides read TGCGCCAGCGGGGTCCATATGACAGGGGGAAATGAGCAGTTCTTC. It yields the protein CASGVHMTGGNEQFF.

This clonotype was recorded a few times. This chain joins TRBV5-5 and TRBJ2-1; a weak D match, TRBD2 (6 bases). Trimming removed 2 bases from V and 6 bases from J, with 15 bases in between. The CDR3 sequence is 15 residues long. Germline-derived CDR1 and CDR2 are SGHKS and YYEKEE (reference sequence). The CDR3 coding sequence is TGTGCCAGCAGCTTAGTTCCGGACTACCTCAATGAGCAGTTCTTC. Its protein product is CASSLVPDYLNEQFF.

The chain has TRBV20-1 and TRBJ2-4; D not certain. Germline lookup yields CDR1 DFQATT and CDR2 SNEGSKA (reference sequence). There are 14 residues in the CDR3. Trimming pared 8 bases from V and 0 bases from J, leaving 14 bases between. The CDR3 coding sequence is TGCAGTCTGAAGGGATATCTAGCCAAAAACATTCAGTACTTC. The encoded protein is CSLKGYLAKNIQYF.

This sequence joins TRBV29-1 and TRBJ2-1; D may be TRBD1 (6 bases). V lost 5 bases to trimming and J lost 5 bases, with 13 bases between them. Germline CDR1 reads SQVTM; CDR2 reads ANQGSEA. The CDR3 spans 13 residues. Written as DNA, the CDR3 is TGCAGCGTTCGCCAGGGGCTAAACAATGAGCAGTTCTTC. This sequence encodes CSVRQGLNNEQFF.

This clonotype was observed a few times. The genes are TRBV7-9 and TRBJ2-2; D call uncertain. The germline V and J ends were trimmed by 5 bases and 6 bases, with 16 bases remaining between them. Germline CDR1 SEHNR, CDR2 FQNEAQ (reference sequence). The CDR3 consists of 15 residues. The CDR3 region is CASSPDPRGSGELFF. The CDR3 nucleotides read TGTGCCAGCAGCCCGGACCCCCGAGGATCCGGGGAGCTGTTTTTT.